Shown below are 31 T cell receptor beta chains from a single sample sequenced in a study of blood T cell repertoires in COVID-19 (dated by TCRdb to 2018 to 2020). The library was built by means of the immunoSEQ multiplex PCR assay. TCRdb holds this immuneACCESS table with in-frame rearrangements only. Some clones are missing; in checked studies, unresolved V genes explain under half, and the rest has no known cause. The sample table lists about 380,000 clones, roughly 85% of them with a count of one. The ten top clones hold 3% to 4% of the sample. Input material: peripheral blood. The receptor source for this set is a woman aged 18-29 years with acute or convalescent COVID-19.

This chain joins TRBV28 and TRBJ2-5; TRBD1 agrees at 7 bases. Germline V gives CDR1 MDHEN, CDR2 SYDVKM. V lost 7 bases to trimming and J lost 5 bases; unmatched junction nucleotides: 4. There are 12 residues in the CDR3. The CDR3 reads CASTSDRETQYF. CDR3 in DNA: TGTGCCAGCACCTCGGACAGGGAGACCCAGTACTTC. Drawing the rest from reference TRBV28 and TRBJ2-5, the complete variable domain is DVKVTQSSRYLVKRTGEKVFLECVQDMDHENMFWYRQDPGLGLRLIYFSYDVKMKEKGDIPEGYSVSREKKERFSLILESASTNQTSMYLCASTSDRETQYFGPGTRLLVL.

The J gene is TRBJ1-1, the V gene TRBV11-2; 7 bases map to TRBD1. This CDR3 contains 16 residues. V shed 3 bases, J shed 0 bases, and the junction held 7 bases outside the gene matches. CDR1 and CDR2 (germline): SGHAT, FQNNGV. The CDR3, as DNA: TGTGCCAGCAGCTTCGGGACAGCGATTATGAACACTGAAGCTTTCTTT. It specifies CASSFGTAIMNTEAFF.

This clone was seen only a few times. The genes are TRBV6-1 and TRBJ1-3; no reliable D call. The germline CDR1 and CDR2 sequences are MNHNS and SASEGT. The ends were cut back, 3 bases at V and 4 bases at J, with 13 bases in the middle. The CDR3 is made up of 15 amino acids. CDR3 sequence: CASSDGRYLGNTIYF. CDR3 nucleotide sequence: TGTGCCAGCAGTGATGGTCGGTATCTAGGAAACACCATATATTTT.

The chain joins TRBV9 to TRBJ1-1, with D perhaps matching TRBD1 (6 bases). This CDR3 is built from 16 residues. The germline V gene encodes CDR1 SGDLS and CDR2 YYNGEE. The V end was cut by 3 bases, the J end by 0 bases, with 15 bases between. The CDR3 DNA reads as TGTGCCAGCAGCGGCCGAGGGGGGGCCTTGAACACTGAAGCTTTCTTT. This codes for CASSGRGGALNTEAFF.

This chain connects TRBV5-1 to TRBJ2-7, with 11 bases aligning to TRBD2. The V and J ends lost 4 bases and 7 bases, in that order; junction bases with no gene match: 10. Per germline, CDR1 SGHRS and CDR2 YFSETQ. The CDR3 spans 15 residues. CDR3 protein: CASSPVAGGFLEQYF. The DNA of the CDR3 is TGCGCCAGCAGCCCGGTAGCGGGGGGGTTCTTAGAGCAGTACTTC.

The rearrangement uses TRBV25-1 and TRBJ2-1; possible D gene TRBD1, 7 bases. The CDR3 runs to 16 residues. Per germline, CDR1 MGHDK and CDR2 SYGVNS. With 1 base removed from V and 0 bases from J, the gap between germline ends came to 10 bases. The CDR3 region is CASSESQGGSYNEQFF. CDR3 nucleotide sequence: TGTGCCAGCAGTGAATCCCAGGGGGGCTCCTACAATGAGCAGTTCTTC.

This clone was found a few times. The V gene is TRBV5-6, the J gene TRBJ2-7, with TRBD1 matching 8 bases. Germline values: CDR1 SGHDT, CDR2 YYEEEE. CDR3 length: 14 amino acids. Trimming removed 3 bases from V and 1 base from J; junction bases left unmatched: 3. CDR3 amino acids: CASSWDRTSYEQYF. CDR3 coding DNA: TGTGCCAGCAGCTGGGACAGGACATCCTACGAGCAGTACTTC.

The J gene is TRBJ1-2, the V gene TRBV11-2, with no clear D. Trimming left V 0 bases short and J 1 base short, with 9 bases between. The CDR3 covers 15 residues. Per the germline V gene, CDR1 is SGHAT and CDR2 is FQNNGV. The CDR3 sequence: CASSLEYGYNYGYTF. DNA of the CDR3: TGTGCCAGCAGCTTAGAGTACGGGTATAACTATGGCTACACCTTC.

This chain links TRBV7-2 with TRBJ2-1; D may be TRBD2 (6 bases). The CDR3 totals 13 residues. Germline CDR1 SGHTA, CDR2 FQGNSA. The V end lost 3 bases, the J end lost 7 bases, and 10 bases lay between the germline ends. The CDR3 sequence: CASSFPGGNEQFF. Here the CDR3 DNA reads TGTGCCAGCAGCTTTCCCGGGGGAAATGAGCAGTTCTTC.

The chain joins TRBV4-1 to TRBJ1-5; D remains unclear. Trimming shortened V by 3 bases and J by 4 bases, and 10 bases separated the two germline ends. Germline-derived CDR1 and CDR2 are MGHRA and YSYEKL. The CDR3 extends over 14 amino acids. CDR3 bases: TGCGCCAGCAGCCAGAGGGCGGTAAATCAGCCCCAGCATTTT. Residues: CASSQRAVNQPQHF.

The chain recombines TRBV9 with TRBJ2-1, with 8 bases that match TRBD1. Trimming took 6 bases from V and 5 from J; bases not matched to a gene: 7. The CDR3 totals 14 residues. Germline V gene data show CDR1 as SGDLS and CDR2 as YYNGEE. DNA of the CDR3: TGTGCCAGCACACCAGGGGGCTGGGACAATGAGCAGTTCTTC. Encoded protein: CASTPGGWDNEQFF.

The chain combines TRBV11-2 with TRBJ1-3; TRBD1 matches at 10 bases. The CDR3 is 15 residues long. CDR1 is SGHAT, CDR2 FQNNGV, per germline. The trim removed 5 bases at V and 4 bases at J, leaving 5 bases unmatched. CDR3 residues: CASSLRQGAGNTIYF. Written as DNA, the CDR3 is TGTGCCAGCAGCCTCCGACAGGGGGCGGGAAACACCATATATTTT.

In regard to this clone: The same CDR3 arises from other DNA sequences in this sample as well. This chain joins TRBV6-1 and TRBJ1-2, with 10 bases aligning to TRBD1. CDR1 and CDR2 (germline): MNHNS, SASEGT. CDR3 length: 15 amino acids. J was trimmed by 3 bases and V by 2 bases; bases with no gene match: 3. CDR3 in DNA: TGTGCCAGCAGTGAAAGACAGGGGGCGGACTATGGCTACACCTTC. Translation: CASSERQGADYGYTF.

The rearrangement uses TRBV10-3 and TRBJ2-1; D perhaps matches TRBD2 (5 bases). CDR1 ENHRY and CDR2 SYGVKD come from the germline V gene. V lost 6 bases, J lost 8 bases, and 8 bases lay in between. This CDR3 is built from 11 residues. The CDR3 sequence is CAIREEDEQFF. The CDR3 DNA is TGTGCCATCAGGGAGGAGGATGAGCAGTTCTTC.

The chain uses TRBV3-1 (or the pseudogene TRBV3-2) and TRBJ1-1; no clear D gene. From germline, CDR1 is LGHDT and CDR2 YNNKEL (reference sequence). V dropped 2 bases and J dropped 0 bases, with 7 bases sitting between them. The CDR3 contains 14 residues. Here the CDR3 reads CASSQSSVNTEAFF. CDR3 nucleotide sequence: TGTGCCAGCAGCCAAAGTTCGGTGAACACTGAAGCTTTCTTT.

The chain combines TRBV28 with TRBJ1-3; 8 bases match TRBD1. This CDR3 region has 15 residues. Germline V gene data show CDR1 as MDHEN and CDR2 as SYDVKM. V lost 4 bases to trimming and J lost 0 bases; unmatched junction nucleotides: 2. Here the CDR3 reads CASSYTGGSGNTIYF. The CDR3 DNA follows: TGTGCCAGCAGTTACACAGGGGGCTCTGGAAACACCATATATTTT.

V and J are TRBV7-2 and TRBJ1-1; a weak D match, TRBD1 (5 bases). V lost 5 bases to trimming and J lost 2 bases, with 15 bases between them. Germline V gene data show CDR1 as SGHTA and CDR2 as FQGNSA. There are 15 residues in the CDR3. The CDR3 nucleotides are TGTGCCAGCAGCGCGGCAGGGATGAGAAACACTGAAGCTTTCTTT. Its protein is CASSAAGMRNTEAFF.

The chain recombines TRBV11-2 with TRBJ2-7; D is possibly TRBD1 (6 bases). This CDR3 has 14 residues. V shed 7 bases and J shed 2 bases, with 15 bases lying between them. The germline gives CDR1 SGHAT, CDR2 FQNNGV. The chain's CDR3 is CASTKTGVPYEQYF. Written as DNA, the CDR3 is TGTGCCAGCACCAAGACAGGAGTCCCCTACGAGCAGTACTTC.

The chain has TRBV5-1 and TRBJ2-4; 9 bases match TRBD2. V shed 2 bases and J 1 base; nucleotides not matched to a gene: 7. This CDR3 has 17 residues. Germline V gene lookup returns CDR1 SGHRS and CDR2 YFSETQ. CDR3 coding DNA: TGCGCCAGCAGCTTATCCACCCTAGCGGGGGCCAAAAACATTCAGTACTTC. Its protein is CASSLSTLAGAKNIQYF.

The chain joins TRBV9 to TRBJ1-4, with TRBD1 matching over 7 bases. Germline V gene data show CDR1 as SGDLS and CDR2 as YYNGEE. Trimming at V came to 0 bases and at J to 14 bases, leaving 16 bases not matched to a gene. The CDR3 is 16 amino acids. The CDR3 DNA reads TGTGCCAGCAGCGTAGAGTCGACAGGGCACCTTGGTGGGCTGTTTTTT. Protein: CASSVESTGHLGGLFF.

This chain joins TRBV14 and TRBJ1-3; D is ambiguous. V lost 1 base, J lost 9 bases, and 16 bases lay in between. The CDR3 covers 15 residues. The germline V gene has CDR1 SGHDN and CDR2 FVKESK. The CDR3 sequence: CASSQVGPSGGTIYF. The CDR3 nucleotides read TGTGCCAGCAGCCAAGTTGGGCCCTCGGGAGGCACCATATATTTT. Complete variable domain (other parts from reference TRBV14 and TRBJ1-3): EAGVTQFPSHSVIEKGQTVTLRCDPISGHDNLYWYRRVMGKEIKFLLHFVKESKQDESGMPNNRFLAERTGGTYSTLKVQPAELEDSGVYFCASSQVGPSGGTIYFGEGSWLTVV.

The rearrangement joins TRBV6-1 to TRBJ1-5; D not certain. CDR1 is MNHNS and CDR2 is SASEGT in the germline V gene. CDR3 length: 13 amino acids. With 2 bases removed from V and 4 bases from J, the gap between germline ends came to 6 bases. The CDR3 DNA reads TGTGCCAGCAGTGAATCCCTGAATCAGCCCCAGCATTTT. This codes for CASSESLNQPQHF.

The V call is TRBV10-3, the J call TRBJ2-2, with D perhaps matching TRBD1 (7 bases). Germline lookup yields CDR1 ENHRY and CDR2 SYGVKD. This CDR3 is 18 amino acids long. The V end was cut by 2 bases, the J end by 4 bases, with 20 bases between. This CDR3 is CAISEPRGKGASTGELFF. Written as DNA, the CDR3 is TGTGCCATCAGTGAGCCTCGGGGGAAGGGGGCGTCCACCGGGGAGCTGTTTTTT.

The V and J genes are TRBV28 and TRBJ2-1, with 8 bases fitting TRBD2. The length of the CDR3 is 14 residues. J gave up 6 bases and V 4 bases, and 5 bases lay outside the gene matches. Germline V gene data show CDR1 as MDHEN and CDR2 as SYDVKM. CDR3 nucleotide sequence: TGTGCCAGCAGTTCGAGCGGGAGCGGCAATGAGCAGTTCTTC. This encodes CASSSSGSGNEQFF.

This clone was recorded a few times. The chain joins TRBV27 to TRBJ2-7; 10 nucleotides match TRBD1. Per germline, CDR1 MNHEY and CDR2 SMNVEV (reference sequence). The CDR3 is made up of 13 amino acids. Trimming removed 3 bases from V and 6 bases from J; junction bases left unmatched: 2. In DNA, the CDR3 is TGTGCCAGCAGTTTTTGGACAGGGGGCGAGCAGTACTTC. It yields the protein CASSFWTGGEQYF.

The rearrangement links TRBV15 to TRBJ1-2; 10 bases are shared with TRBD1. Losses at the gene ends were 0 bases for V and 7 bases for J; bases not matched to a gene: 8. The germline V gene has CDR1 LNHNV and CDR2 YYDKDF (reference sequence). The CDR3 is 16 amino acids. CDR3 nucleotide sequence: TGTGCCACCAGCAGAGATCGGGACAGGGGACCGATTGGCTACACCTTC. Translation: CATSRDRDRGPIGYTF. Full variable domain (outside the CDR3, taken from reference TRBV15 and TRBJ1-2): DAMVIQNPRYQVTQFGKPVTLSCSQTLNHNVMYWYQQKSSQAPKLLFHYYDKDFNNEADTPDNFQSRRPNTSFCFLDIRSPGLGDTAMYLCATSRDRDRGPIGYTFGSGTRLTVV.

This chain uses TRBV10-1 with TRBJ1-3; no definite D call. The germline V and J ends were trimmed by 3 bases and 3 bases, with 6 bases remaining between them. Germline CDR1 WNHNN, CDR2 SYGVQD (reference sequence). The CDR3 is 13 amino acids. Written as DNA, the CDR3 is TGCGCCAGCAGTGAATATTTTGGAAACACCATATATTTT. The encoded protein is CASSEYFGNTIYF.

V usage is TRBV7-2 and J usage is TRBJ1-1, with D uncertain. The CDR3 is 11 amino acids. CDR1 is SGHTA and CDR2 is FQGNSA in the germline V gene. V was cut by 5 bases and J by 11 bases, with 12 bases left in between. This chain's CDR3 is CASSIFREAFF. CDR3 nucleotides: TGTGCCAGCAGCATTTTTCGGGAGGCTTTCTTT.

This sequence joins TRBV30 and TRBJ2-7, with D hard to call. This CDR3 is 12 amino acids long. Trimming cost V 1 base and J 2 bases, with 6 bases left between them. In germline, CDR1 is GTSNPN, CDR2 SVGIG (reference sequence). CDR3 bases: TGTGCCTGGAGTGGTATTACCTACGAGCAGTACTTC. Translation: CAWSGITYEQYF.

The V gene is TRBV6-1, the J gene TRBJ2-4, with D possibly being TRBD1 (6 bases). Trimming pared 3 bases from V and 3 bases from J, leaving 27 bases between. This CDR3 has 20 residues. The germline V gene has CDR1 MNHNS and CDR2 SASEGT. The CDR3 here is CASSESVREGGMEGKNIQYF. The CDR3 DNA is TGTGCCAGCAGTGAGAGCGTGAGGGAAGGGGGAATGGAAGGCAAAAACATTCAGTACTTC.

CDR3 loop: CASSEHLASNYEQYF. The CDR3 DNA reads as TGTGCCAGCAGTGAACACCTTGCTAGTAACTACGAGCAGTACTTC. The chain employs TRBV2 and TRBJ2-7, with D uncertain. Germline CDR1 is SNHLY and CDR2 is FYNNEI. Trimming removed 2 bases at V and 3 bases at J, with 14 bases between. The CDR3 runs to 15 residues.